The sequence of this T cell receptor beta chain was determined in a study of blood T cell repertoires in COVID-19. On the study more broadly: PBMCs, B-cell-depleted T cells, or T cells provided the cDNA or gDNA that made up the material.

The table lists this clone with a count of one. Profiling relied on immunoSEQ multiplex PCR, and the TCRdb table lists in-frame clones only, not all of them. Of approximately 170,000 clones listed, roughly 80% were seen once; the top ten hold 8%. The germline gives CDR1 SGHTA, CDR2 FQGTGA. CDR3 length: 13 residues. After removal of 4 bases from V and 6 bases from J, the junction contained 4 bases not matched to a gene. The origin of this receptor is a woman aged 50 to 60 who had recovered from COVID-19. V gene TRBV7-3 combines with J gene TRBJ2-7, with 9 bases matching TRBD1. Sequenced: PBMCs or T cells enriched from blood (not recorded which). DNA for the CDR3: TGTGCCAGCAGCTCTGGACAGGGGCTCGAGCAGTACTTC. It specifies CASSSGQGLEQYF.